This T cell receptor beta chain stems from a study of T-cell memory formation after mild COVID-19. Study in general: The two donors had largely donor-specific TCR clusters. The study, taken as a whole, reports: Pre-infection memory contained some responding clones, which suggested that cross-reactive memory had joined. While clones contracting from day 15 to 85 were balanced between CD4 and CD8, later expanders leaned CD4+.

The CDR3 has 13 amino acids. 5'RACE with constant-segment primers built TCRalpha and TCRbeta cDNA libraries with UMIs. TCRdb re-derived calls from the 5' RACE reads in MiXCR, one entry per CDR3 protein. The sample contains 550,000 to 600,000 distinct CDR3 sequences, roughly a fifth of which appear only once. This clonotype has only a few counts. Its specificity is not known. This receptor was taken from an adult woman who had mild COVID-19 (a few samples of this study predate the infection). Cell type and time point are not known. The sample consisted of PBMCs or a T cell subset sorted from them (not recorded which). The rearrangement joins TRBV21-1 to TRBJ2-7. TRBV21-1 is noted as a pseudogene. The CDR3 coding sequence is TGTGCCAGCAGCAAACCGGGACTCCGCGAGCAGTACTTC. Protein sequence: CASSKPGLREQYF.